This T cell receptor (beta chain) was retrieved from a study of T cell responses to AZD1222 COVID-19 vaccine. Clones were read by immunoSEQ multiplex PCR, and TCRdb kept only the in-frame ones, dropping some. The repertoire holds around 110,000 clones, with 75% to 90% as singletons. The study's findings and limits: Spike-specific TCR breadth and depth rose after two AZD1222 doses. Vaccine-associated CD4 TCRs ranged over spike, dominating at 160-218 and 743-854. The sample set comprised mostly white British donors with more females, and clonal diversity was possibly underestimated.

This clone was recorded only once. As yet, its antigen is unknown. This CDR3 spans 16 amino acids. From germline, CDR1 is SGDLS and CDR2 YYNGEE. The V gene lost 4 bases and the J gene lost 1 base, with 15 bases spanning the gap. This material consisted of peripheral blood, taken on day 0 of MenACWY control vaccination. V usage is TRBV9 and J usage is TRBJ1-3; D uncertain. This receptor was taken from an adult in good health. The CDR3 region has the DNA TGTGCCAGCAGCCTCCACCCGGTCCGGTCTGGAAACACCATATATTTT. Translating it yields CASSLHPVRSGNTIYF.